Listed below are T cell receptor beta chains from one sample, sequenced in a study of cytomegalovirus exposure and HLA in healthy donors. TCRdb's copy holds only in-frame clones and misses some; the assay was immunoSEQ multiplex PCR. The data hold roughly 80,000 clones, with approximately 71% observed a single time. The sequencing input was PBMCs. These receptors all stem from a woman in her thirties or forties in good health and CMV-seronegative. Each CDR3 is given with its conserved first and last residue.

j_gene: TRBJ2-5
v_gene: TRBV9
CDR3aa: CASSVSTGGLETQYF

j_gene: TRBJ2-7
v_gene: TRBV28
CDR3aa: CASSILGQVYEQYF

j_gene: TRBJ1-2
v_gene: TRBV5-4
CDR3aa: CASSGPGGANYGYTF

j_gene: TRBJ1-4
v_gene: TRBV28
CDR3aa: CASSSPQGATNEKLFF

j_gene: TRBJ2-7
v_gene: TRBV19
CDR3aa: CASSERPQQTYEQYF

j_gene: TRBJ2-7
v_gene: TRBV11-2
CDR3aa: CASRHDKYEQYF

j_gene: TRBJ1-5
v_gene: TRBV29-1
CDR3aa: CSVGGEGNQPQHF

j_gene: TRBJ2-6
v_gene: TRBV7-3
CDR3aa: CASSLRGRGTGANVLTF

j_gene: TRBJ2-3
v_gene: TRBV5-1
CDR3aa: CASSLAASSVFTDTQYF

j_gene: -
v_gene: TRBV7-9
CDR3aa: CASSQNRGTSGAYEQYF

j_gene: TRBJ2-7
v_gene: TRBV30
CDR3aa: CAWSAGTGNYDEQYF

j_gene: TRBJ2-3
v_gene: TRBV7-9
CDR3aa: CASSLARAGRTDTQYF

j_gene: TRBJ1-2
v_gene: TRBV6-5
CDR3aa: CASRYVSGQDGYTF

j_gene: TRBJ2-3
v_gene: TRBV13
CDR3aa: CASSLVVAGADTDTQYF

j_gene: TRBJ2-2
v_gene: TRBV6-4
CDR3aa: CASSEFPGMAGELFF

j_gene: TRBJ1-1
v_gene: TRBV5-1
CDR3aa: CASSWGQGRAEAFF

j_gene: TRBJ1-2
v_gene: TRBV5-6
CDR3aa: CASSFRAGGAGGYTF

j_gene: TRBJ2-2
v_gene: TRBV6-1
CDR3aa: CASRGQGNTGELFF

j_gene: TRBJ1-3
v_gene: TRBV7-9
CDR3aa: CASSLDRQTSGNTIYF

j_gene: TRBJ2-2
v_gene: TRBV21-1
CDR3aa: CASSEVGKGPEGAGELFF

j_gene: TRBJ2-5
v_gene: TRBV18
CDR3aa: CASSPGRDKDSLRETQYF

j_gene: TRBJ1-2
v_gene: TRBV14
CDR3aa: CASSQDWTGGGYGYTF

j_gene: TRBJ2-7
v_gene: TRBV11-1
CDR3aa: CASSPGPSSYEQYF

j_gene: TRBJ1-6
v_gene: TRBV30
CDR3aa: CAWSVGQGGNSPLHF

j_gene: TRBJ1-1
v_gene: TRBV6-6
CDR3aa: CASKREEYTEAFF

j_gene: TRBJ1-2
v_gene: TRBV19
CDR3aa: CASSMVGANYGYTF

j_gene: TRBJ2-1
v_gene: TRBV5-1
CDR3aa: CASSFRPGLAGGYEQFF

j_gene: TRBJ1-2
v_gene: TRBV9
CDR3aa: CASSATGQQLNGYTF

j_gene: TRBJ2-3
v_gene: TRBV6-4
CDR3aa: CASSDSAGGPTDTQYF

j_gene: TRBJ2-2
v_gene: TRBV5-1
CDR3aa: CASSLKGGDTGELFF

j_gene: TRBJ2-1
v_gene: TRBV25-1
CDR3aa: CASSAPGGLYNEQFF

j_gene: TRBJ2-1
v_gene: TRBV7-6
CDR3aa: CASSLAQVSYNEQFF

j_gene: TRBJ1-4
v_gene: TRBV5-1
CDR3aa: CASSLQVVIGGAGCKNEKLFF

j_gene: TRBJ2-6
v_gene: TRBV7-6
CDR3aa: CASSLATGTGANVLTF

j_gene: TRBJ2-2
v_gene: TRBV6-4
CDR3aa: CASSGTNTGELFF

j_gene: TRBJ1-4
v_gene: TRBV5-5
CDR3aa: CASSLFDRGPTNEKLFF

j_gene: TRBJ1-6
v_gene: TRBV6-5
CDR3aa: CASSRTGDNSPLHF

j_gene: TRBJ2-1
v_gene: TRBV7-3
CDR3aa: CASSLLADYNEQFF

j_gene: TRBJ2-7
v_gene: TRBV4-1
CDR3aa: CASSQPGQGVEQYF